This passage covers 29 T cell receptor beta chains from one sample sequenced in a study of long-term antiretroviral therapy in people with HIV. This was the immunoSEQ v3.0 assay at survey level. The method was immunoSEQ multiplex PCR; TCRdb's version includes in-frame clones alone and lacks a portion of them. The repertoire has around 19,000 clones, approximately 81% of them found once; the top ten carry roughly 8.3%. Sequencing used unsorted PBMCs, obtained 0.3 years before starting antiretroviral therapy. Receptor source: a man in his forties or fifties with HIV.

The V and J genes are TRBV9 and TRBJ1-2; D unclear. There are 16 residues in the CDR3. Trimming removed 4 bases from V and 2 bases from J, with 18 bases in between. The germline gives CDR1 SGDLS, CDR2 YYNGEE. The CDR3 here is CASSSGRVRPNYGYTF. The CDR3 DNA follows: TGTGCCAGCAGCTCTGGGCGGGTGCGTCCAAACTATGGCTACACCTTC.

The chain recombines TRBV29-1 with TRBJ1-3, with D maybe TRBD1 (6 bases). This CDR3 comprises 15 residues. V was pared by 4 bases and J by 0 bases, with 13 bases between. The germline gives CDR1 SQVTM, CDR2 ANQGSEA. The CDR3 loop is CSVVGGGDSGNTIYF. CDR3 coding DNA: TGCAGCGTTGTAGGGGGTGGCGACTCTGGAAACACCATATATTTT.

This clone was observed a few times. CDR3 sequence: CASSEASGGMNTQYF. The CDR3 DNA reads TGTGCCAGCAGTGAAGCTAGCGGGGGGATGAATACGCAGTATTTT. The V and J genes are TRBV6-4 and TRBJ2-3, with 11 bases identical to TRBD2. CDR1 MRHNA and CDR2 SNTAGT come from the germline V gene. Trimming took 3 bases from V and 7 from J; bases not matched to a gene: 6. The CDR3 is made up of 15 amino acids.

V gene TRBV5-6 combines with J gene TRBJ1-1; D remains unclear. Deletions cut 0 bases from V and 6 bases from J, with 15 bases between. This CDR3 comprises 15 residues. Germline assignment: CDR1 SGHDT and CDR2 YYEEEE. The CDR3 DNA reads TGTGCCAGCAGCTTGGATCTGTCCGGGGTGGCTGAAGCTTTCTTT. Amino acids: CASSLDLSGVAEAFF.

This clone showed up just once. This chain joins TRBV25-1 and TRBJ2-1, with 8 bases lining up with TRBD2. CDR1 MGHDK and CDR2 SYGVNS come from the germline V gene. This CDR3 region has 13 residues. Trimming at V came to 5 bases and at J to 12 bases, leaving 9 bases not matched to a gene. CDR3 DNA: TGTGCCAGCAGTCAACGGGAGGGGTCTGGGCAGTTCTTC. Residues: CASSQREGSGQFF.

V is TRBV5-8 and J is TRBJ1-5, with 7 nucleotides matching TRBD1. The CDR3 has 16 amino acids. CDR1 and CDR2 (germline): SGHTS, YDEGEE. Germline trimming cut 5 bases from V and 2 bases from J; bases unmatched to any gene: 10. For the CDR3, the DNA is TGTGCCAGCAGTTTCGACAGGGATTTTCGCAATCAGCCCCAGCATTTT. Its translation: CASSFDRDFRNQPQHF.

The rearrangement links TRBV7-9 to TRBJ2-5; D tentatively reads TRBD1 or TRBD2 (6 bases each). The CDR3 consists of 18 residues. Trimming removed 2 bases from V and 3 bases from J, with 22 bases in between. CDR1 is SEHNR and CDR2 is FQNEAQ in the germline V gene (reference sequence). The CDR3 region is CASSLSSWGPGVKETQYF. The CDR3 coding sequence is TGTGCCAGCAGCTTAAGTTCGTGGGGGCCGGGGGTGAAAGAGACCCAGTACTTC. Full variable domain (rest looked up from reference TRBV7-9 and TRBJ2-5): DTGVSQNPRHKITKRGQNVTFRCDPISEHNRLYWYRQTLGQGPEFLTYFQNEAQLEKSRLLSDRFSAERPKGSFSTLEIQRTEQGDSAMYLCASSLSSWGPGVKETQYFGPGTRLLVL.

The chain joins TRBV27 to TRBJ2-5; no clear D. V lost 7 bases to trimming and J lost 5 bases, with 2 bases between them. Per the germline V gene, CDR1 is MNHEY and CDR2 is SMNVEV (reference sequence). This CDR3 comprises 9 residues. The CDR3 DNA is TGTGCCAGCACCGAGACCCAGTACTTC. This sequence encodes CASTETQYF.

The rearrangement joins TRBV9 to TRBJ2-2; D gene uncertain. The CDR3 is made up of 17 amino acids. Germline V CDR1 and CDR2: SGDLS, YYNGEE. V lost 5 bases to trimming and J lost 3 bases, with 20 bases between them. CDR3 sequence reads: CASSPRLGYPDTGELFF. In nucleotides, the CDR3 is TGTGCCAGCAGTCCCAGATTAGGGTATCCCGACACCGGGGAGCTGTTTTTT.

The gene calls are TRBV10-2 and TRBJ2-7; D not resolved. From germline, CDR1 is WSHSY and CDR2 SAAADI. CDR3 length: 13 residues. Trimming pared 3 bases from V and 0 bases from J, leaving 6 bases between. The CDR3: CASSDPFSYEQYF. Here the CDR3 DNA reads TGCGCCAGCAGTGATCCTTTCTCCTACGAGCAGTACTTC.

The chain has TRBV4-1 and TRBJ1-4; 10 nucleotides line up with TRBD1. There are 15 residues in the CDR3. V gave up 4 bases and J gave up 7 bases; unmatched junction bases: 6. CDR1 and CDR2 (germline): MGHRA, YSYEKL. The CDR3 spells CASSPGDRGGEKLFF. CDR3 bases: TGCGCCAGCAGCCCCGGGGACAGGGGTGGTGAAAAACTGTTTTTT.

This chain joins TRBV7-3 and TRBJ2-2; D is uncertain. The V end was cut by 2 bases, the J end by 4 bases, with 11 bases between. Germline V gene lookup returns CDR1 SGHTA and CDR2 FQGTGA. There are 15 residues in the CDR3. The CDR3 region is CASSLALSSTGELFF. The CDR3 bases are TGTGCCAGCAGCTTAGCTCTAAGTAGCACCGGGGAGCTGTTTTTT.

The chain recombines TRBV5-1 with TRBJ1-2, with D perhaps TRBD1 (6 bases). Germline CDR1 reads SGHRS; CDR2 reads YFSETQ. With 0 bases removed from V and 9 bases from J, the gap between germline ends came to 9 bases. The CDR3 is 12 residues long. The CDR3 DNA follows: TGCGCCAGCAGCTTGGGGGGGACAAGCTACACCTTC. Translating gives CASSLGGTSYTF.

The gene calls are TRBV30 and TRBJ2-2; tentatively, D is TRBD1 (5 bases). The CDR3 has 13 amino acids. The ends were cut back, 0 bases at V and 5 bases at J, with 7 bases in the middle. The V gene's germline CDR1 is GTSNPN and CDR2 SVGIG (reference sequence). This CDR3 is CAWSVYRTGELFF. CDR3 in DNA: TGTGCCTGGAGTGTATACAGGACCGGGGAGCTGTTTTTT. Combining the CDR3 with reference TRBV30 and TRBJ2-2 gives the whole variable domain SQTIHQWPATLVQPVGSPLSLECTVEGTSNPNLYWYRQAAGRGLQLLFYSVGIGQISSEVPQNLSASRPQDRQFILSSKKLLLSDSGFYLCAWSVYRTGELFFGEGSRLTVL.

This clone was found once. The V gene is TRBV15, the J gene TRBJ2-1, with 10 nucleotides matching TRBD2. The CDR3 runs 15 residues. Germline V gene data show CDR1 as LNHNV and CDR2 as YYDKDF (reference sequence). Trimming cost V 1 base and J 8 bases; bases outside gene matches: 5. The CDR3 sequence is CATSRGPSGGDEQFF. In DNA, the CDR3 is TGTGCCACCAGCAGAGGGCCTAGCGGGGGTGATGAGCAGTTCTTC.

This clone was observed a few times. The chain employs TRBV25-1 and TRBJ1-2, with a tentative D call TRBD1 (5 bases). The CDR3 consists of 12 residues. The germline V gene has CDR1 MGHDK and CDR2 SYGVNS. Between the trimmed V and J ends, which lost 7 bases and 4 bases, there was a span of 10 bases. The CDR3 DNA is TGTGCCAGCAAAGGGGCTGGCTATGGCTACACCTTC. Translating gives CASKGAGYGYTF.

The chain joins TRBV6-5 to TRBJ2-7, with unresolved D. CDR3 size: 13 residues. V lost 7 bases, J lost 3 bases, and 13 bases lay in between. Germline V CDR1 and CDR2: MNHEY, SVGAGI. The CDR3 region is CASKPDNHYEQYF. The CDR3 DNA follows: TGTGCCAGCAAACCCGACAACCACTACGAGCAGTACTTC.

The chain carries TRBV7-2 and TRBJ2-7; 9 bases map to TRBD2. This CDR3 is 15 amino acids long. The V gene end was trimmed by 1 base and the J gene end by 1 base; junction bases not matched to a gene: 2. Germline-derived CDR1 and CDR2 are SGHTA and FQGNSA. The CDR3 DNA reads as TGTGCCAGCAGCTTAGTAGCGGGGGAGTCCTACGAGCAGTACTTC. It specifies CASSLVAGESYEQYF. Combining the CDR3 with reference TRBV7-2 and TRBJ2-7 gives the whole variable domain GAGVSQSPSNKVTEKGKDVELRCDPISGHTALYWYRQSLGQGLEFLIYFQGNSAPDKSGLPSDRFSAERTGGSVSTLTIQRTQQEDSAVYLCASSLVAGESYEQYFGPGTRLTVT.

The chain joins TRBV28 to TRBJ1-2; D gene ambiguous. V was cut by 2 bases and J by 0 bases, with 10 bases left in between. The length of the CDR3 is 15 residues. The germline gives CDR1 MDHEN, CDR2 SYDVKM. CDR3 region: CASSLPTTANYGYTF. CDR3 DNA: TGTGCCAGCAGTTTACCTACCACTGCTAACTATGGCTACACCTTC.

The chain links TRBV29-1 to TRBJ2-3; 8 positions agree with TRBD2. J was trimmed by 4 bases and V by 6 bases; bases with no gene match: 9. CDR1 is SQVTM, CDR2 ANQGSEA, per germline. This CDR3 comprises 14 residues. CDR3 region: CSVLGLALSDTQYF. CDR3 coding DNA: TGCAGCGTACTCGGACTAGCTCTCTCAGATACGCAGTATTTT.

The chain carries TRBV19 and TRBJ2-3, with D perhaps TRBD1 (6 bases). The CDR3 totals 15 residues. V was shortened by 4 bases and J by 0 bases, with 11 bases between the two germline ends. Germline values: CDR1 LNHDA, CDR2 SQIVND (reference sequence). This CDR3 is CASSSNRESTDTQYF. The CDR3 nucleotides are TGTGCCAGTAGTAGTAACAGGGAAAGCACAGATACGCAGTATTTT. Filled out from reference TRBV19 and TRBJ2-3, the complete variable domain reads DGGITQSPKYLFRKEGQNVTLSCEQNLNHDAMYWYRQDPGQGLRLIYYSQIVNDFQKGDIAEGYSVSREKKESFPLTVTSAQKNPTAFYLCASSSNRESTDTQYFGPGTRLTVL.

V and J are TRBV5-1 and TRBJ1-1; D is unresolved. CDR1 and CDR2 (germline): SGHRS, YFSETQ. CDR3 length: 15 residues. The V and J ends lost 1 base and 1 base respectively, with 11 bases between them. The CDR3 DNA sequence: TGCGCCAGCAGCTTGACACTTAGTCCGAACACTGAAGCTTTCTTT. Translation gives CASSLTLSPNTEAFF.

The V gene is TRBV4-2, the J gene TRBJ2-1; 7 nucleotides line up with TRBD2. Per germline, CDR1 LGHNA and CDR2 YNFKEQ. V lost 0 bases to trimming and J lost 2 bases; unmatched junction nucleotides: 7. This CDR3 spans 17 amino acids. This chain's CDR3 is CASSQDLPGGAYNEQFF. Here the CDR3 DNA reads TGTGCCAGCAGCCAAGATCTCCCGGGAGGAGCCTACAATGAGCAGTTCTTC.

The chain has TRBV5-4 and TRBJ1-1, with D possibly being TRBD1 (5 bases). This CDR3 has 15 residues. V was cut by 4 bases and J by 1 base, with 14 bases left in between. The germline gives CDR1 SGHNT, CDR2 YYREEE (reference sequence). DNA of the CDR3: TGTGCCAGCAGCGTGATGGGACGGAGGAACACTGAAGCTTTCTTT. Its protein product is CASSVMGRRNTEAFF.

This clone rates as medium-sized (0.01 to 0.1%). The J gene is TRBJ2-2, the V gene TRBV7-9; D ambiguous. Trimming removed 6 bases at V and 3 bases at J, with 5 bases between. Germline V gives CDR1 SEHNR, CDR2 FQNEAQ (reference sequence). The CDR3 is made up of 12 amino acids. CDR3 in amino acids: CASREYTGELFF. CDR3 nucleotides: TGTGCCAGCAGGGAATACACCGGGGAGCTGTTTTTT.

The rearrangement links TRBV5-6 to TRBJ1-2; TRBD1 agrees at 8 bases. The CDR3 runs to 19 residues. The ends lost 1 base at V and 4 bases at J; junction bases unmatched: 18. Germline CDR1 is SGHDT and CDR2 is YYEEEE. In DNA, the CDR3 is TGTGCCAGCAGCTTGTTTTCCGGTTTCCAGGGGGCAAAAAGCTATGGCTACACCTTC. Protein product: CASSLFSGFQGAKSYGYTF.

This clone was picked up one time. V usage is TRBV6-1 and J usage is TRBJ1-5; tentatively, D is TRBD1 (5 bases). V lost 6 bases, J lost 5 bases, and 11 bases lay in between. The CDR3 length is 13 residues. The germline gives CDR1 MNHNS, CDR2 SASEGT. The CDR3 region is CASSQTEYQPQHF. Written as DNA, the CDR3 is TGTGCCAGCAGCCAGACAGAGTATCAGCCCCAGCATTTT.

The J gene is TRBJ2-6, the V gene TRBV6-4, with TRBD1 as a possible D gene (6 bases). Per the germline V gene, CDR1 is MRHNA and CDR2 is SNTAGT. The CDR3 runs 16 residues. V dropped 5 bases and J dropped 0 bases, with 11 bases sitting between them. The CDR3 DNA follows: TGTGCCAGCAGTCCAAAGGGGGACTCTGGGGCCAACGTCCTGACTTTC. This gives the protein CASSPKGDSGANVLTF.

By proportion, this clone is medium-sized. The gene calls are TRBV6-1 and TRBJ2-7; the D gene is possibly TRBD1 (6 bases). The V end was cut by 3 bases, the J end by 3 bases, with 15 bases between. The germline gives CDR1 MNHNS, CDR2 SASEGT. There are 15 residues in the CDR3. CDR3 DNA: TGTGCCAGCAGTGAGGACAGTGGAGGTCACTACGAGCAGTACTTC. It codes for CASSEDSGGHYEQYF.